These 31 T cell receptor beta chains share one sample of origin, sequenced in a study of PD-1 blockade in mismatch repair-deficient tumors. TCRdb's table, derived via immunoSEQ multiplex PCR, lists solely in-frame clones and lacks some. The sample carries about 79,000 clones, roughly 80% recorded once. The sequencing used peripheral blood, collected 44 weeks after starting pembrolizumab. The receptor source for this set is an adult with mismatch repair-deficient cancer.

This chain's CDR3 is CASSLDLGVTEAFF. The CDR3 DNA follows: TGTGCCAGCAGCTTAGATCTGGGGGTGACTGAAGCTTTCTTT. The chain couples TRBV11-2 to TRBJ1-1, with TRBD1 as a possible D gene (5 bases). The germline V and J ends were trimmed by 0 bases and 5 bases, with 10 bases remaining between them. Germline V CDR1 and CDR2: SGHAT, FQNNGV. The CDR3 is made up of 14 amino acids.

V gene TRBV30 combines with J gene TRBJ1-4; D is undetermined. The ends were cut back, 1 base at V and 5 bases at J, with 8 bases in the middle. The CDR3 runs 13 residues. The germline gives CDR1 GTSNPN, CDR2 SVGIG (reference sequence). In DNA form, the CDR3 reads TGTGCCTGGAGTGAGGATCCGAATGAAAAACTGTTTTTT. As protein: CAWSEDPNEKLFF. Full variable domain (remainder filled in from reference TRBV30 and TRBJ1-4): SQTIHQWPATLVQPVGSPLSLECTVEGTSNPNLYWYRQAAGRGLQLLFYSVGIGQISSEVPQNLSASRPQDRQFILSSKKLLLSDSGFYLCAWSEDPNEKLFFGSGTQLSVL.

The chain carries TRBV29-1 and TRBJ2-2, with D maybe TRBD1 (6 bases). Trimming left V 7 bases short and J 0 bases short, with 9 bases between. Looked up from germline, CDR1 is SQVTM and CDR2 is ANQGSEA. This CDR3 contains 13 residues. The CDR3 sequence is CSGYRANTGELFF. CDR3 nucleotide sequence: TGCAGCGGATACAGGGCGAACACCGGGGAGCTGTTTTTT.

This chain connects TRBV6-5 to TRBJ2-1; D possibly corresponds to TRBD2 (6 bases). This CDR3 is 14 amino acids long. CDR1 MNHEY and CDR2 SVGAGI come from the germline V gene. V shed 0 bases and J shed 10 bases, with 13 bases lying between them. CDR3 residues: CASSYSGPGDEQFF. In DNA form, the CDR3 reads TGTGCCAGCAGTTACTCGGGCCCGGGAGACGAGCAGTTCTTC.

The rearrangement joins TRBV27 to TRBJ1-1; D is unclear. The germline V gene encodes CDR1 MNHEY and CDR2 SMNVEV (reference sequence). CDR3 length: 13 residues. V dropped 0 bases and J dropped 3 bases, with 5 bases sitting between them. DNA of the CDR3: TGTGCCAGCAGTTTATCTGGGTACACTGAAGCTTTCTTT. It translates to CASSLSGYTEAFF.

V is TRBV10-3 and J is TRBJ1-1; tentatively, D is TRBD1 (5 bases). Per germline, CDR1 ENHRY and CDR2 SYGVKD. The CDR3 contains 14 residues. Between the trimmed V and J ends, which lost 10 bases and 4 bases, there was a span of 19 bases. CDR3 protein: CASGMRGQSTEAFF. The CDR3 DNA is TGTGCCAGTGGGATGAGGGGCCAGAGCACTGAAGCTTTCTTT.

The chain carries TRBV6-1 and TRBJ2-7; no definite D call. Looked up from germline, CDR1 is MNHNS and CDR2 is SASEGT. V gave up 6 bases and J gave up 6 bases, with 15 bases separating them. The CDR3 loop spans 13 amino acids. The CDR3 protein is CASSPLLGSEQYF. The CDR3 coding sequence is TGTGCCAGCAGCCCCCTCTTAGGATCCGAGCAGTACTTC.

CDR3 in amino acids: CASSEIGQATYEQYF. CDR3 coding DNA: TGTGCCAGCAGTGAGATTGGACAGGCTACCTACGAGCAGTACTTC. The genes are TRBV11-1 and TRBJ2-7, with 7 nucleotides matching TRBD1. The CDR3 spans 15 residues. Unmatched junction bases numbered 10, after V lost 6 bases and J lost 2 bases. Germline V gene sequence: CDR1 SGHAT, CDR2 FQDESV (reference sequence).

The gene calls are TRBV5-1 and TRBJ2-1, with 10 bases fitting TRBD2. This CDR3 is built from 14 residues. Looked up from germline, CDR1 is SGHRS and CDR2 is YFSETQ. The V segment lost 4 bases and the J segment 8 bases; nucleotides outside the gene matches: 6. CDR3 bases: TGCGCCAGCAGCCCTAGCGGGAGTGGGTATGAGCAGTTCTTC. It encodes CASSPSGSGYEQFF.

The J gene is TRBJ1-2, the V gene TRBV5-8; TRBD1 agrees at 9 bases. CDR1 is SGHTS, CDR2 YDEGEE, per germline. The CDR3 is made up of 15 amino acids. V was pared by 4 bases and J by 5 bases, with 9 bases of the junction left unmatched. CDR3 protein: CASSPAGTGIYGYTF. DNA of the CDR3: TGTGCCAGCAGCCCGGCCGGGACAGGGATTTATGGCTACACCTTC. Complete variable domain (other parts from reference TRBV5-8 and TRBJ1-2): EAGVTQSPTHLIKTRGQQATLRCSPISGHTSVYWYQQALGLGLQFLLWYDEGEERNRGNFPPRFSGRQFPNYSSELNVNALELEDSALYLCASSPAGTGIYGYTFGSGTRLTVV.

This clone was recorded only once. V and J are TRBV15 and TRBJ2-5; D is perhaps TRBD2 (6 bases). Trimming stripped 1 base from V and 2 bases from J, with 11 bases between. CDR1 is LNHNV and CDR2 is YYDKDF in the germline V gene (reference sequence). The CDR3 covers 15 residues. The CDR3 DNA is TGTGCCACCAGCAGAGTTGGAGGGCGACAAGAGACCCAGTACTTC. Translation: CATSRVGGRQETQYF.

CDR3 amino acids: CASRGQGSSYEQYF. CDR3 nucleotides: TGCGCCAGCAGGGGACAGGGTAGCTCCTACGAGCAGTACTTC. V gene TRBV5-1 combines with J gene TRBJ2-7; 9 bases are shared with TRBD1. Germline trimming cut 5 bases from V and 0 bases from J; bases unmatched to any gene: 3. The CDR3 extends over 14 amino acids. From germline, CDR1 is SGHRS and CDR2 YFSETQ.

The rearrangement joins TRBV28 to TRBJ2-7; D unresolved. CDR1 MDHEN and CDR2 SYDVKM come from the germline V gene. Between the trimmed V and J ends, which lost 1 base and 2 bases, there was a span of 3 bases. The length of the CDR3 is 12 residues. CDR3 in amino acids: CASSLSTYEQYF. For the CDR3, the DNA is TGTGCCAGCAGTTTATCAACCTACGAGCAGTACTTC. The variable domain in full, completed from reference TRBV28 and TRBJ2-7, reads DVKVTQSSRYLVKRTGEKVFLECVQDMDHENMFWYRQDPGLGLRLIYFSYDVKMKEKGDIPEGYSVSREKKERFSLILESASTNQTSMYLCASSLSTYEQYFGPGTRLTVT.

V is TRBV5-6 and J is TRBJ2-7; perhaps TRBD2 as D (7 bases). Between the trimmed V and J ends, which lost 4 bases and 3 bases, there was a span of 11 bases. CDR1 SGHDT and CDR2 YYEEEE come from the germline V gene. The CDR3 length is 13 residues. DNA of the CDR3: TGTGCCAGCAGCCCGAGGGGGGGCTACGAGCAGTACTTC. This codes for CASSPRGGYEQYF. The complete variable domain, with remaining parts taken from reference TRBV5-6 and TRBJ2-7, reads DAGVTQSPTHLIKTRGQQVTLRCSPKSGHDTVSWYQQALGQGPQFIFQYYEEEERQRGNFPDRFSGHQFPNYSSELNVNALLLGDSALYLCASSPRGGYEQYFGPGTRLTVT.

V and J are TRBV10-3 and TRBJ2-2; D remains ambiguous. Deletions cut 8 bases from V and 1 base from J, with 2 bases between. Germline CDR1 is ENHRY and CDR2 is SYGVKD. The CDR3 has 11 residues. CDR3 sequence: CAIQNTGELFF. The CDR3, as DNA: TGTGCCATCCAGAACACCGGGGAGCTGTTTTTT.

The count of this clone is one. For the CDR3, the DNA is TGTGCCAGCAGCTTAGACCCCATATTAGATGAGCAGTTCTTC. Its translation: CASSLDPILDEQFF. This rearrangement joins TRBV7-3 to TRBJ2-1; no clear D. Germline CDR1 is SGHTA and CDR2 is FQGTGA. Trimming cost V 2 bases and J 8 bases, with 13 bases left between them. This CDR3 has 14 amino acids.

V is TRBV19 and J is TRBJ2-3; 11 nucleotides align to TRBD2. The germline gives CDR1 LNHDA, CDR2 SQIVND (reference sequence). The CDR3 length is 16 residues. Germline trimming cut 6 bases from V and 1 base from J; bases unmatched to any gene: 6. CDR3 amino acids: CASSTTSGSGTDTQYF. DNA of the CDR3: TGTGCCAGTAGCACCACTAGCGGGAGTGGCACAGATACGCAGTATTTT.

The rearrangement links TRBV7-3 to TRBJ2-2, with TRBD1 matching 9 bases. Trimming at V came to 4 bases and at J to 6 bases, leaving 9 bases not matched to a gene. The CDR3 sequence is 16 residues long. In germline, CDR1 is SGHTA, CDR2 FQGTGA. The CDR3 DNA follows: TGTGCCAGCAGCTCAACCGGGACAGGGATCTCCGGGGAGCTGTTTTTT. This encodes CASSSTGTGISGELFF.

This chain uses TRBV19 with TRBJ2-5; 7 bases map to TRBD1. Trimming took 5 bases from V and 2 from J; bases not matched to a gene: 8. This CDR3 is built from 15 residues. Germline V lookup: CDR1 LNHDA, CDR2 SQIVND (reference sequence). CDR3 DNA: TGTGCCAGTAGTGCACAGACAGGGTTTCAAGAGACCCAGTACTTC. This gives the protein CASSAQTGFQETQYF.

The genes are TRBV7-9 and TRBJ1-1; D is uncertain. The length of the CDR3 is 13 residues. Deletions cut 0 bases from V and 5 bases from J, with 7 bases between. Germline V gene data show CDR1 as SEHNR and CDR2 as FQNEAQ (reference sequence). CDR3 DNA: TGTGCCAGCAGCTTAGCGATGGGGACTGAAGCTTTCTTT. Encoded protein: CASSLAMGTEAFF.

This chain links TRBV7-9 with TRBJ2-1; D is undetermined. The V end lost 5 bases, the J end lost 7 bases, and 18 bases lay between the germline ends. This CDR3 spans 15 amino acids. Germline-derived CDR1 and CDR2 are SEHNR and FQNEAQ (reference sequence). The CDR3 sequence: CASSPELIRMNEQFF. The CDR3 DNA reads TGTGCCAGCAGCCCGGAACTTATACGGATGAATGAGCAGTTCTTC.

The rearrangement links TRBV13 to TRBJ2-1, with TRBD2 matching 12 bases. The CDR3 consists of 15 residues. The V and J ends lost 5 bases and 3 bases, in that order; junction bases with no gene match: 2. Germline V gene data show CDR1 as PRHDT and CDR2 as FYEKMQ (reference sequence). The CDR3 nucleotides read TGTGCCAGCAGCAAGGGACTAGCGGGCTACAATGAGCAGTTCTTC. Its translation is CASSKGLAGYNEQFF.

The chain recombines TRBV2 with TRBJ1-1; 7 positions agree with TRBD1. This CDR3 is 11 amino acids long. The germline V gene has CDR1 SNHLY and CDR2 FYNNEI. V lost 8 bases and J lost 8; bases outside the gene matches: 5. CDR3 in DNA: TGTGCCAGCGTCCAGGGGGTGGAAGCTTTCTTT. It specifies CASVQGVEAFF.

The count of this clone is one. CDR3 nucleotide sequence: TGTGCCAGCAGTTCACCAGCCCGACGCACCATATATTTT. Translated: CASSSPARRTIYF. This chain links TRBV6-5 with TRBJ1-3; no clear D gene. Germline CDR1 is MNHEY and CDR2 is SVGAGI. This CDR3 is built from 13 residues. Trimming took 4 bases from V and 9 from J, leaving 13 bases between them.

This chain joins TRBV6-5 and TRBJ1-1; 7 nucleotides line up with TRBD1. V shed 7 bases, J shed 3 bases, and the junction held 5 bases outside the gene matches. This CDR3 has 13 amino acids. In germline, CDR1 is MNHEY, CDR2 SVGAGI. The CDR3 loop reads CASIRGADTEAFF. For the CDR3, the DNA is TGTGCCAGCATCAGGGGGGCGGACACTGAAGCTTTCTTT.

The CDR3 nucleotides are TGTGCCAGCAGTACCGGGACGACAGACACCGGGGAGCTGTTTTTT. Translating it yields CASSTGTTDTGELFF. V and J are TRBV2 and TRBJ2-2; either TRBD1 or TRBD2 may supply D (5 bases each). V lost 5 bases to trimming and J lost 3 bases, with 13 bases between them. Per the germline V gene, CDR1 is SNHLY and CDR2 is FYNNEI. The CDR3 totals 15 residues.

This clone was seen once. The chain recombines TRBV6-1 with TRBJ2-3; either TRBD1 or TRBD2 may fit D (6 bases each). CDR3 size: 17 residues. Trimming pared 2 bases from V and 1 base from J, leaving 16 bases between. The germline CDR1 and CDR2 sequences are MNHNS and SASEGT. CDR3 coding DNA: TGTGCCAGCAGTGAACCTTTCGGGGGCTTCGGCACAGATACGCAGTATTTT. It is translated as CASSEPFGGFGTDTQYF.

DNA of the CDR3: TGTGCCATAATGGGGGGGACCCAACATGGCTACACCTTC. Translated, it gives CAIMGGTQHGYTF. This chain connects TRBV6-4 to TRBJ1-2; D possibly corresponds to TRBD1 (5 bases). CDR3 size: 13 residues. CDR1 is MRHNA and CDR2 is SNTAGT in the germline V gene. The V and J ends lost 10 bases and 6 bases respectively, with 18 bases between them.

For the CDR3, the DNA is TGTGCCAGCAGCCCGGGACGGGCAACTAATGAAAAACTGTTTTTT. Amino acids: CASSPGRATNEKLFF. The rearrangement links TRBV7-9 to TRBJ1-4, with a weak D call TRBD1 (5 bases). The V end was cut by 5 bases, the J end by 0 bases, with 10 bases between. The CDR3 consists of 15 residues. Germline V lookup: CDR1 SEHNR, CDR2 FQNEAQ (reference sequence).

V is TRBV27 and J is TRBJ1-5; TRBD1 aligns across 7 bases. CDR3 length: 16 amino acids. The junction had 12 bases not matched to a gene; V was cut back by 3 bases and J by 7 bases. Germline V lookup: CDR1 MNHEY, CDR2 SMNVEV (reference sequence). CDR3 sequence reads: CASSFDPRGGRQPQHF. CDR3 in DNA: TGTGCCAGCAGTTTTGACCCGAGAGGGGGCCGGCAGCCCCAGCATTTT.

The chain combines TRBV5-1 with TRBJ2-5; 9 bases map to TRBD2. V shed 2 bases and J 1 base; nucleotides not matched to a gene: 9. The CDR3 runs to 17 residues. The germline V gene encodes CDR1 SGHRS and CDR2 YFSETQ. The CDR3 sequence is CASSLLAGAGRQETQYF. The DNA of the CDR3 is TGCGCCAGCAGCTTATTAGCGGGAGCAGGGCGCCAAGAGACCCAGTACTTC.